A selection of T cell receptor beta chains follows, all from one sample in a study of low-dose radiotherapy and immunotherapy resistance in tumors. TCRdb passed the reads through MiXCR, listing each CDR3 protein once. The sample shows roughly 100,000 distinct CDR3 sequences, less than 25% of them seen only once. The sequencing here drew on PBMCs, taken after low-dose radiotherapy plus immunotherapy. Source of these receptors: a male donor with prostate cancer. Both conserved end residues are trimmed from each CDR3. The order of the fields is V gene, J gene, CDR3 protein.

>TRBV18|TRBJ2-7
ASSPGVEAYEQY
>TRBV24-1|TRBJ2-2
ATSDDQSPGELF
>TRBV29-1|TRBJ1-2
SVGDWTGDGYT
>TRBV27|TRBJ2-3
ASSLYGGAPDTQY
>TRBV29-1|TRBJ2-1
SQGTSLYNEQF
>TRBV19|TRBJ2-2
ASSRTSGHTGELF
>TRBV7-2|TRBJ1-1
ASSRSGQGGYYTEAF
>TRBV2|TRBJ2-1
ASSREHYNEQF
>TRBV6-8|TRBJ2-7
ASSEQSSYEQY
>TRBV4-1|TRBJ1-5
ASRFAQASNQPQH
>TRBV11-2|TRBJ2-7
ASSLLQPYEQY
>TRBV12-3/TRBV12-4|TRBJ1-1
ASRARDRGQNTEAF
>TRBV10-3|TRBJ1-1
AIRTENTEAF
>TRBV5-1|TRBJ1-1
ASSPYRETGTEAF
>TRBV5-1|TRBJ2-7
ASSSQPQY
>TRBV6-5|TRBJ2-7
ASSTLSSGLYEQY
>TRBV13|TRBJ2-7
ASSLDGGSDEQY
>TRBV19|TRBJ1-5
ASSPGTGSNQPQH
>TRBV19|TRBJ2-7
ASKATDEQY
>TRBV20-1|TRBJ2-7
SARGGDASYEQY
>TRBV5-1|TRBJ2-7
AGRQPSGQGTYEQY
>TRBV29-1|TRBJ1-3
SVAQAGNTIY
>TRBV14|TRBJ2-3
ASSQVDQNPQY
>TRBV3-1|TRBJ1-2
ASSQGRTGPSNYGYT
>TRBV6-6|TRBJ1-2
ASSGQANYGYT
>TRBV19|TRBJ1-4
ASSISADYEKLFF
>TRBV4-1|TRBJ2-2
ASSPVFSGGRNTGELF
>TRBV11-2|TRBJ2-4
ASRRDRGLSAGKNIQY
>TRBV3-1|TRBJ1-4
ASSQDHRGLEKLF
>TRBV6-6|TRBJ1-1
ASFDVREAF
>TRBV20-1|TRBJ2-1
SATRMTSPRNEQF
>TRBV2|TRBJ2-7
ASRPSSGGDYEQY
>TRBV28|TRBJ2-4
ASSPLPLAKNIQY
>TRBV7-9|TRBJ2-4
ASSLSRLEPPGAKNIQY
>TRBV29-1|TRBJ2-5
SVPDRGGETQY
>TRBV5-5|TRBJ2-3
ASSSWAQGAPPDTQY
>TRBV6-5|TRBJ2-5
ASSYPGGETHY
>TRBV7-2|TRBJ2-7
ASSLDSQLYEQY
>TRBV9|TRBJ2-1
ASSVESSDYNEQF
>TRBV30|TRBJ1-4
AWSPPNSWGEKLF
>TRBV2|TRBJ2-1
ASRQGGNEQF
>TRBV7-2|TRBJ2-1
ASRPLLVEDNEQF
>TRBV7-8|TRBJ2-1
ASRIGSARGNEQF
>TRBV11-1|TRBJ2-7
ASSPRTVPPGGEQY
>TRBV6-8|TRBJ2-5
ASSYSRGGGAGETQY
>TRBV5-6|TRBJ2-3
ASSGGAGDTQY
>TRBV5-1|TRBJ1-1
ASSLVGAGTEAF
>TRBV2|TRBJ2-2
ASRGPGGFTGELF
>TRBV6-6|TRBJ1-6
ASSYLTTRQRGVIAESPLH
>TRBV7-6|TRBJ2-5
ASSFWQDLETQY